One T cell receptor (beta chain) is described in this entry. This clone has more than one count but fewer than ten. Its antigen is not yet known. Qualities for individual bases were not recorded, and no much larger clone is one base off. The CDR3 spans 11 residues, from the cysteine through the phenylalanine. The only DNA kept is the CDR3, 33 bases in frame from the first base. V is pared back by 7 bases and J by 7 bases, with 8 bases lying between the germline termini. CDR1 and CDR2 are read off the germline V gene as MDHEN and SYDVKM. The library was made by the immunoSEQ multiplex PCR assay. For the multiplex PCR, a mixture combining 60 forward primers for TCR Vbeta segments and 13 reverse primers for TCR Jbeta segments was used. The CDR3 region of rearranged TCR beta genes was amplified from genomic DNA with a multiplex PCR assay. The Illumina HiSeq System was used to sequence the amplified TCR beta libraries as 87-base-pair reads. From the authors' description of their analysis: In a later analysis, approximately 74 million unique TCR beta chains were counted across the roughly 610 repertoires, and around 11 million of these chains were shared by at least two donors. A nearest-neighbor algorithm error-corrected the raw reads and collapsed the reads into unique sequences, merging closely related sequences to remove PCR and sequencing errors. To assign V, D and J gene segments, CDR3 sequences were aligned to IMGT reference sequences. For a sequence to be retained, a match of at least six nucleotides to both a V gene segment and a J gene segment was required. A rearrangement counted as productive if the CDR3 had no stop codons and remained in frame with V and J, and every other rearrangement counted as non-productive. Following IMGT convention, CDR3 was defined as the stretch from the second conserved V-encoded cysteine up to the conserved J-encoded phenylalanine. In an earlier analysis of around 570 of the donors, sequences lacking an unambiguous match to a single V gene segment were excluded. In an earlier analysis of 450 to 700 of the donors, V segments were called functional above 56.7% productive rearrangements and were called segregating when the between-donor standard deviation exceeded 5%. A statistical classification framework was built to diagnose cytomegalovirus status from the catalog of TCR beta chain sequences. In a later analysis, TCR nucleotide sequences were compared against IMGT/GENE-DB human TR gene sequences so that V and J genes could be assigned. A later analysis assigned CDR3 sequences and most-parsimonious VDJ recombination scenarios with the TCRdist pipeline. In a later analysis, each TCR beta chain was defined by its CDR3 amino acid sequence together with its V-gene family, and reads lacking a unique V-gene family were excluded. In a later analysis, fewer than 600 highly shared, low-generation-probability nucleotide sequences were removed to address suspected cross-contamination and a sequencing artifact. For each public chain, a later analysis derived a clonal expansion index from normalized ranks of inferred template counts within each repertoire. Generation probabilities in a later analysis came from a VDJ recombination model fitted to out-of-frame rearrangements, and those results were checked against IGoR. In a later analysis, TCR-TCR, TCR-HLA and TCR-CMV co-occurrence was scored with hypergeometric tests, and a repertoire-size bias correction was applied to TCR pairs. In a later analysis, false discovery rates were estimated by permuting HLA or CMV assignments 20 times. In a later analysis, co-occurring TCRs were grouped using DBSCAN, with TCRdist sequence similarity added in when clustering inside HLA-allele-positive subsets. Repertoires with fewer than 30,000 or more than 120,000 public chains were left out of co-occurrence clustering, as were a handful of repertoires with anomalous nucleotide sharing. The table was pulled from immuneACCESS by TCRdb, which kept in-frame rearrangements only. Such tables lose some clones; where checked, under half of the loss comes from unresolved V genes, and the rest has no known cause. V and J calls and clone size come straight from that table; D and trimming were deduced from the DNA. The sample contains some 110,000 clones, about two thirds of them found a single time. 0.6% to 1% of the sample comes from the top ten.

This sample stems from a study of cytomegalovirus exposure and HLA in healthy donors (dated by TCRdb to the late 2010s). Background for the entire study: According to an earlier analysis of a few hundred of the donors, some 180 million T cells yielded 117 million unique TCR beta sequences and more than 250 Gb of sequence data. Approximately 330 gigabases of sequencing data and 70 million to 95 million unique TCR sequences made up an early release that covered 640 HLA-typed donors. Of the roughly 410 genotyped donors, 81% were placed in the genetic ancestry cluster associated with self-reported Caucasian donors. The study aimed to test whether signatures of past pathogen exposure could be identified by cataloging public T cell receptors. The study profiled the T cell repertoires of 550 to 700 subjects by immunosequencing and related them to cytomegalovirus serostatus. In addition to the first cohort of 650 to 750 subjects, a separate validation cohort of 120 different subjects was used. High-throughput TCR immunosequencing, statistical association of individual TCRs with disease status, and machine learning were combined to predict cytomegalovirus infection status. A later analysis re-analyzed previously published TCR beta repertoires from hundreds of donors and added high-resolution HLA genotyping to study TCR occurrence patterns. In the later analysis, no new phenotypic data were used to find candidate immune exposures; instead, reliance was placed on TCR beta sequences and their occurrence across donors. In an earlier analysis of roughly 580 of the donors, high-throughput TCR beta sequencing was used to judge whether each TCR beta V gene segment behaved as functional or pseudogenic. Donor age, sex, ethnicity and CMV serostatus were collected together with the repertoire data. A later genetic analysis used genome-wide SNP genotypes for about three fifths of the 666 donors, treating that subset as a discovery cohort. All discovery cohort repertoires had been generated using a single sequencing platform. HLA typing covered class I and class II loci at four-digit resolution. The number of typed donors differed by locus: 629-630 for A, B, C, DRB1 and DQB1; some 540 for DQA1; roughly 600 for DPA1; and some 430 for DPB1. A handful of DR-DQ haplotypes were treated as single units for association and clustering because of strong linkage in the cohort. On average, roughly 250,000 unique TCR beta nucleotide sequences were sequenced per donor among some 420 genotyped donors of the cohort, with about 17% of those sequences being non-productive. Summary of the overall study and its limitations: In a later genetic analysis, fewer N-insertions in productive TCRs were reported among donors in an Asian-associated ancestry cluster than the 666-donor mean. In this cohort, only TCR beta chains were sequenced, and detectable features were limited by the absence of alpha or paired-chain data. Assigning TCR associations to individual alleles was difficult when HLA alleles, especially DR and DQ, strongly co-occurred. In the study, around 150 TCR beta chains were listed as associated with cytomegalovirus. Linkage disequilibrium might explain the correlated functional status among segregating V segments, but an unknown experimental factor could not be excluded. Three of the identified cytomegalovirus-associated TCR beta chains were confirmed in vitro to be specific for cytomegalovirus antigens. Compared with equally common non-associated chains, HLA-associated TCR beta chains in a later analysis were more clonally expanded and had lower generation probabilities. Because some donors lacked HLA typing at each locus, the association tests relied only on the typed subset. A further reported finding was that TCR beta sequences accurately predicted the HLA-A and HLA-B alleles for most subjects in the first cohort. In an earlier analysis of about 600 of the donors, most TCR beta V segments appeared in productive rearrangements about 87% or about 30% of the time, broadly matching IMGT annotations. In a later analysis, most CMV-associated TCR beta chains were found to appear HLA-restricted, with HLA associations seemingly driven largely by CMV exposure. The earlier analysis of some 540 of the donors excluded roughly 17 rarely observed V segments, including chromosome 9 orphons, because counts were too low. According to the authors, the approach could potentially be generalized to other disease states and immunological phenotypes. The classifier was reported to diagnose cytomegalovirus status with high specificity and sensitivity in both the original and validation cohorts. In a later analysis, some 17,000 TCR beta sequences were associated with specific HLA alleles at a false discovery rate of 0.05. A later analysis reported that several top co-occurrence clusters appeared linked to parvovirus B19, influenza, CMV and Epstein-Barr virus. Across donors, most TCR sequences were observed very rarely, whereas some public TCRs were present in many individuals. According to a later analysis, TCR association rates differed among HLA loci, with DRB1 alleles showing the most associated TCRs and HLA-C alleles showing the fewest. CMV serostatus was the only immune exposure information available for the cohort. The sequencing pipeline was judged likely to have produced a cluster of highly shared sequence variants as a technical artifact. V-gene and J-gene trimming of TCR beta chains was associated with a missense DCLRE1C variant in a later genetic analysis, and the association was replicated in an independent cohort. Presence/absence analyses assumed roughly uniform sequencing depth across donors, an assumption that may not hold. Because the 87-base-pair reads could not distinguish some IMGT-functional V segments, including TRBV6-2 and TRBV6-3, those segments were excluded.

The cohort comprised several hundred healthy bone marrow donors. At the time of sampling, every cohort member was nominally healthy, though immune exposures that went unrecorded were likely present. The donor tested CMV seronegative and was one of the 352 seronegative cohort members. A peripheral blood sample was collected from each donor, and TCR beta sequencing was performed on peripheral blood mononuclear cells. Genomic DNA extraction from the blood cell samples was performed with the Qiagen DNeasy Blood Extraction Kit. The sequenced material came from PBMCs. The chain joins TRBV28 to TRBJ1-5; the D gene assignment is ambiguous. The sequence came from a boy younger than 18 in good health and CMV-seronegative. The nucleotides are TGTGCCAGCACAGATAACCAGCCCCAGCATTTT. It translates to CASTDNQPQHF. The CDR3, completed at both ends by the reference TRBV28 and TRBJ1-5 genes, gives the full variable domain DVKVTQSSRYLVKRTGEKVFLECVQDMDHENMFWYRQDPGLGLRLIYFSYDVKMKEKGDIPEGYSVSREKKERFSLILESASTNQTSMYLCASTDNQPQHFGDGTRLSIL.